These T cell receptor beta chains were read from a single sample in a study of T-cell reconstitution after alpha-beta-depleted transplantation in children. TCRdb independently ran MiXCR on the PCR reads; one entry per CDR3 protein. The data show about 540,000 distinct CDR3 sequences, with around 18% seen just once and roughly 3.3% held by the top ten. The sample was PBMCs from the stem cell graft donor, taken from the stem cell graft. The source is a human donor who donated a stem cell graft to a child with acute lymphoblastic leukemia. The CDR3 runs from the conserved cysteine through the conserved F or W. The D gene is left open where the match is weak. Only some rows state a clone size, as once, few, many or a class for expanded clones.

clone_size j_call d_call v_call cdr3_aa cdr3_nt
many TRBJ2-3 TRBD2 TRBV7-9 CASSPELAGGFGTQYF TGTGCCAGCAGCCCCGAACTAGCGGGAGGATTTGGTACGCAGTATTTT
- TRBJ1-4 - TRBV12-3/TRBV12-4 CASSSTLRATNEKLFF TGTGCCAGCAGCAGTACGTTAAGGGCAACTAATGAAAAACTGTTTTTT
- TRBJ1-5 TRBD1 TRBV29-1 CSVGGQGNGPQHF TGCAGCGTGGGGGGACAGGGAAATGGACCCCAGCATTTT
few TRBJ2-3 - TRBV7-9 CASSLSQTDTDTQYF TGTGCCAGCAGCTTATCCCAGACGGACACAGATACGCAGTATTTT
- TRBJ2-2 - TRBV7-2 CASSPEFANTGELFF TGTGCCAGCAGCCCCGAATTCGCGAACACCGGGGAGCTGTTTTTT
many TRBJ2-1 TRBD2 TRBV5-5 CASSAGGYEQFF TGTGCCAGCAGCGCGGGGGGGTATGAGCAGTTCTTC
- TRBJ1-2 - TRBV5-8 CASSLTEFNYGYTF TGTGCCAGCAGCTTGACAGAGTTTAACTATGGCTACACCTTC
- TRBJ2-3 - TRBV11-3 CASSFGITPTDTQYF TGTGCCAGCAGCTTCGGAATCACCCCCACAGATACGCAGTATTTT
- TRBJ2-1 - TRBV5-1 CASSLLTGTGYNEQFF TGCGCCAGCAGCTTACTAACAGGGACGGGTTACAATGAGCAGTTCTTC
- TRBJ2-6 - TRBV5-1 CASILIRTVHSGANVLTF TGCGCCAGCATCCTTATCCGGACAGTACACTCTGGGGCCAACGTCCTGACTTTC
few TRBJ2-1 - TRBV12-3/TRBV12-4 CASSLEVYNNEQFF TGTGCCAGCAGTTTGGAGGTGTATAACAATGAGCAGTTCTTC
- TRBJ1-2 TRBD1 TRBV29-1 CSVLDREYGYTF TGCAGCGTCCTAGACAGGGAATATGGCTACACCTTC
few TRBJ2-3 - TRBV28 CASSSQGRTDTQYF TGTGCCAGCAGTAGCCAGGGGCGCACAGATACGCAGTATTTT
few TRBJ2-7 TRBD1 TRBV27 CASSWSGQGSYEQYF TGTGCCAGCAGCTGGTCGGGACAGGGTTCCTACGAGCAGTACTTC
- TRBJ1-6 - TRBV5-6 CASSLVASYNSPLHF TGTGCCAGCAGCTTGGTGGCATCTTATAATTCACCCCTCCACTTT
few TRBJ2-7 - TRBV12-3/TRBV12-4 CASSLNTGGRPYEQYF TGTGCCAGCAGTTTAAACACCGGAGGCCGGCCCTACGAGCAGTACTTC
once TRBJ2-1 TRBD2 TRBV5-1 CASSLDPGLAYNEQFF TGCGCCAGCAGCCTGGATCCGGGACTAGCGTACAATGAGCAGTTCTTC
many TRBJ1-1 - TRBV5-1 CASSLYGRGTEAFF TGCGCCAGCAGCTTATATGGGCGGGGCACTGAAGCTTTCTTT
- TRBJ2-1 - TRBV5-1 CASSLAQGGNGEQFF TGCGCCAGCAGCTTGGCCCAGGGGGGGAACGGTGAGCAGTTCTTC
- TRBJ1-5 - TRBV12-3/TRBV12-4 CASSRGLGNQPQHF TGTGCCAGCAGTAGGGGTTTGGGCAATCAGCCCCAGCATTTT
- TRBJ2-4 - TRBV5-1 CASSKTLAKNIQYF TGCGCCAGCAGCAAAACCTTAGCCAAAAACATTCAGTACTTC
- TRBJ1-6 - TRBV9 CASSVGDNYNSPLHF TGTGCCAGCAGCGTAGGGGACAACTATAATTCACCCCTCCACTTT
few TRBJ1-1 - TRBV5-1 CASSWGPPLTLNTEAFF TGCGCCAGCAGCTGGGGACCGCCCCTAACCCTGAACACTGAAGCTTTCTTT
- TRBJ2-1 - TRBV2 CASRYRDTRSYNEQFF TGTGCCAGCAGGTATAGGGACACCCGCTCCTACAATGAGCAGTTCTTC
few TRBJ2-2 - TRBV5-1 CASSLGTPTTGELFF TGCGCCAGCAGCTTGGGCACCCCGACCACCGGGGAGCTGTTTTTT
few TRBJ1-2 - TRBV6-1 CASSEGVGSYGYTF TGTGCCAGCAGTGAAGGGGTGGGTAGCTATGGCTACACCTTC
- TRBJ2-1 TRBD2 TRBV11-2 CASSSIAGISEQFF TGTGCCAGCAGCTCTATAGCGGGAATCAGTGAGCAGTTCTTC